Below are 3 T cell receptor beta chains sequenced from a single sample in a study of blood T cell repertoires in COVID-19. Clones were read by immunoSEQ multiplex PCR, and TCRdb kept only the in-frame ones, dropping some. The table includes 84,000 or so clones, 80% to 90% detected once. Sequenced material: peripheral blood. Receptors were obtained from a woman of 80 years or more with acute or convalescent COVID-19.

The chain uses TRBV10-3 and TRBJ1-1; 7 bases align to TRBD1. V was clipped by 3 bases and J by 0 bases; unmatched bases: 7. The V gene's germline CDR1 is ENHRY and CDR2 SYGVKD. The CDR3 is 16 amino acids. DNA for the CDR3: TGTGCCATCAGTGATCCCGGGACAGTGTTGAACACTGAAGCTTTCTTT. Its translation: CAISDPGTVLNTEAFF.

This sequence joins TRBV19 and TRBJ1-5; D gene uncertain. V was trimmed by 5 bases and J by 0 bases, leaving 11 bases between them. The CDR3 sequence is 15 residues long. The V gene's germline CDR1 is LNHDA and CDR2 SQIVND (reference sequence). The CDR3 region is CASSRGGYSNQPQHF. DNA of the CDR3: TGTGCCAGTAGTCGGGGTGGGTATAGCAATCAGCCCCAGCATTTT.

The J gene is TRBJ2-7, the V gene TRBV20-1, with 7 bases identical to TRBD1. With V trimmed by 6 bases and J by 11 bases, 10 bases remained unmatched. This CDR3 region has 11 residues. Germline V gene sequence: CDR1 DFQATT, CDR2 SNEGSKA (reference sequence). The CDR3 sequence is CSATTGPVEYF. The CDR3 nucleotides are TGCAGTGCAACGACAGGGCCGGTAGAGTACTTC.